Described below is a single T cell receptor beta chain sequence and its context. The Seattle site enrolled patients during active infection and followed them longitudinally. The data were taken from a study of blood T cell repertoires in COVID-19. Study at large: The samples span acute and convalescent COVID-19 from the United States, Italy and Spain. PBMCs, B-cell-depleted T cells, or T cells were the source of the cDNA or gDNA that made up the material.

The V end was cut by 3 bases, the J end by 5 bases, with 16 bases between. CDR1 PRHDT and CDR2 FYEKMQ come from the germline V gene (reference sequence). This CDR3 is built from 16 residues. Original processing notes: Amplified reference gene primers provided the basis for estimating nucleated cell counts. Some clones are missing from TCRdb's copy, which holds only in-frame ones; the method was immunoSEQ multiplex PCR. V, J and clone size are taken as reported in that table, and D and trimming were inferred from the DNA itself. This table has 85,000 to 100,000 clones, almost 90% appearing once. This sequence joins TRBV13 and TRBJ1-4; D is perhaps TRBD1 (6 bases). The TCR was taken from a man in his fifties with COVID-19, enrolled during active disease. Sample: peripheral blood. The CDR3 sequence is CASSFSGGTLNEKLFF. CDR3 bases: TGTGCCAGCAGCTTCTCCGGTGGGACACTAAATGAAAAACTGTTTTTT.